A selection of T cell receptor beta chains follows, all from one sample in a study of cytomegalovirus exposure and HLA in healthy donors. Profiled with immunoSEQ multiplex PCR; TCRdb holds only in-frame clones, not every one. The sample has about 130,000 clones; roughly 82% are singletons. Specimen: PBMCs. These receptors all stem from a man in his fifties in good health and CMV-seronegative. The CDR3 runs from the conserved cysteine through the conserved F or W. Fields, in order: clone size, CDR3 length, J gene, D gene, V gene, CDR3 DNA, CDR3 protein. A D gene is named only where the DNA matches it firmly. Rows may omit the clone size; those that give it use once, few, many or a size class.

clone size: .
CDR3 length: 13
J gene: TRBJ2-7
D gene: .
V gene: TRBV15
CDR3 DNA: TGTGCCACCAGCAGAGACCCAGCGTACGAGCAGTACTTC
CDR3 protein: CATSRDPAYEQYF

clone size: few
CDR3 length: 17
J gene: TRBJ2-3
D gene: TRBD2
V gene: TRBV2
CDR3 DNA: TGTGCCAGCAGTGAGGAAAGCGGGGGCCCCCTCACAGATACGCAGTATTTT
CDR3 protein: CASSEESGGPLTDTQYF

clone size: .
CDR3 length: 16
J gene: TRBJ1-5
D gene: TRBD1
V gene: TRBV19
CDR3 DNA: TGTGCCAGTAGTCCCCGGGACAGGGGGCGCGGTCAGCCCCAGCATTTT
CDR3 protein: CASSPRDRGRGQPQHF

clone size: medium-sized
CDR3 length: 20
J gene: TRBJ2-6
D gene: .
V gene: TRBV4-1
CDR3 DNA: TGCGCCAGCAGCCATCGGGTTCTTGCAGTGATAGTCTCTGGGGCCAACGTCCTGACTTTC
CDR3 protein: CASSHRVLAVIVSGANVLTF

clone size: .
CDR3 length: 13
J gene: TRBJ2-7
D gene: .
V gene: TRBV7-2
CDR3 DNA: TGTGCCAGCAGCTTAGCTTACTCCTACGAGCAGTACTTC
CDR3 protein: CASSLAYSYEQYF

clone size: .
CDR3 length: 14
J gene: TRBJ2-1
D gene: TRBD1
V gene: TRBV27
CDR3 DNA: TGTGCCAGTATGAAGGGGGCAGGGGGCGGTTCCTGTGTCTTC
CDR3 protein: CASMKGAGGGSCVF

clone size: .
CDR3 length: 14
J gene: TRBJ2-1
D gene: .
V gene: TRBV2
CDR3 DNA: TGTGCCGCCAGAGGCGCAAGCTCCTACAATGAGCAGTTCTTC
CDR3 protein: CAARGASSYNEQFF

clone size: .
CDR3 length: 14
J gene: TRBJ2-6
D gene: .
V gene: TRBV9
CDR3 DNA: TGTGCCAGCAGCGTCGGACACCGGGCCAACGTCCTGACTTTC
CDR3 protein: CASSVGHRANVLTF

clone size: .
CDR3 length: 13
J gene: TRBJ1-2
D gene: TRBD1
V gene: TRBV2
CDR3 DNA: TGTGCCAGCAGGGACAGGGGGCAATATGGCTACACCTTC
CDR3 protein: CASRDRGQYGYTF

clone size: .
CDR3 length: 14
J gene: TRBJ2-2
D gene: .
V gene: TRBV13
CDR3 DNA: TGTGCCAGCACCGGGCGGGGGCAAACCGGGGAGCTGTTTTTT
CDR3 protein: CASTGRGQTGELFF

clone size: .
CDR3 length: 14
J gene: TRBJ1-6
D gene: TRBD1
V gene: TRBV6-1
CDR3 DNA: TGTGCCAGCACCTCGACAGGGGGAGGGTCACCCCTCCACTTT
CDR3 protein: CASTSTGGGSPLHF

clone size: .
CDR3 length: 13
J gene: TRBJ2-7
D gene: TRBD1
V gene: TRBV4-1
CDR3 DNA: TGCGCCAGCAGCCAAGGGACAGGGCTGGAGCAGTACTTC
CDR3 protein: CASSQGTGLEQYF

clone size: once
CDR3 length: 14
J gene: TRBJ1-3
D gene: .
V gene: TRBV5-1
CDR3 DNA: TGCGCCAGCAGCTTGGTCGGCTCTGGAAACACCATATATTTT
CDR3 protein: CASSLVGSGNTIYF

clone size: .
CDR3 length: 12
J gene: TRBJ2-7
D gene: .
V gene: TRBV11-2
CDR3 DNA: TGTGCCAGCAGCACGGGAGTTTACGAGCAGTACTTC
CDR3 protein: CASSTGVYEQYF

clone size: .
CDR3 length: 18
J gene: TRBJ1-2
D gene: TRBD1
V gene: TRBV4-3
CDR3 DNA: TGCGCCAGCAGCCAATATTCCGGGACAGGGGGCTGGGACGGAGGCTACACCTTC
CDR3 protein: CASSQYSGTGGWDGGYTF

clone size: .
CDR3 length: 14
J gene: TRBJ1-1
D gene: TRBD1
V gene: TRBV7-2
CDR3 DNA: TGTGCCAGCAGCTTAGAATCAGGGGGCACTGAAGCTTTCTTT
CDR3 protein: CASSLESGGTEAFF

clone size: once
CDR3 length: 14
J gene: TRBJ2-7
D gene: TRBD1
V gene: TRBV5-6
CDR3 DNA: TGTGCCAGCTTCGGGACAGGGGGCTCCTACGAGCAGTACTTC
CDR3 protein: CASFGTGGSYEQYF

clone size: .
CDR3 length: 12
J gene: TRBJ1-2
D gene: TRBD1
V gene: TRBV6-1
CDR3 DNA: TGTGCCAGCAGAAGACAGGGGAATGGCTACACCTTC
CDR3 protein: CASRRQGNGYTF

clone size: .
CDR3 length: 14
J gene: TRBJ2-3
D gene: .
V gene: TRBV30
CDR3 DNA: TGTGCCTGGAGTGGCGGCGGGGGCACAGATACGCAGTATTTT
CDR3 protein: CAWSGGGGTDTQYF

clone size: .
CDR3 length: 13
J gene: TRBJ1-1
D gene: .
V gene: TRBV2
CDR3 DNA: TGTGCCAGCGAGACGGACAGGAACACTGAAGCTTTCTTT
CDR3 protein: CASETDRNTEAFF

clone size: few
CDR3 length: 16
J gene: TRBJ1-4
D gene: .
V gene: TRBV15
CDR3 DNA: TGTGCCACCAGCAGAACCTCAGGGCGGACTAATGAAAAACTGTTTTTT
CDR3 protein: CATSRTSGRTNEKLFF

clone size: .
CDR3 length: 15
J gene: TRBJ2-7
D gene: TRBD1
V gene: TRBV7-9
CDR3 DNA: TGTGCCAGCAGCTCACCGGACAGGGGAACGGACGAGCAGTACTTC
CDR3 protein: CASSSPDRGTDEQYF

clone size: .
CDR3 length: 19
J gene: TRBJ1-2
D gene: TRBD1
V gene: TRBV4-1
CDR3 DNA: TGCGCCAGCAGCCAAGAGGGACAGGGAAGGCCCCAGAATGAAAATGGCTACACCTTC
CDR3 protein: CASSQEGQGRPQNENGYTF

clone size: .
CDR3 length: 17
J gene: TRBJ2-3
D gene: .
V gene: TRBV19
CDR3 DNA: TGTGCCAGTAGTACCATTCGACTGCGGTGGAGCACAGATACGCAGTATTTT
CDR3 protein: CASSTIRLRWSTDTQYF

clone size: .
CDR3 length: 12
J gene: TRBJ2-3
D gene: .
V gene: TRBV6-5
CDR3 DNA: TGTGCTGCGGGCCCCCCCACAGATACGCAGTATTTT
CDR3 protein: CAAGPPTDTQYF

clone size: few
CDR3 length: 16
J gene: TRBJ2-1
D gene: TRBD2
V gene: TRBV7-2
CDR3 DNA: TGTGCCAGCAGCTTAGATCCGGGGGGGCCCTATGGGGAGCAGTTCTTC
CDR3 protein: CASSLDPGGPYGEQFF

clone size: once
CDR3 length: 14
J gene: TRBJ1-6
D gene: .
V gene: TRBV5-6
CDR3 DNA: TGTGCCAGCAGCTTGGACAGGGCTAATTCACCCCTCCACTTT
CDR3 protein: CASSLDRANSPLHF

clone size: .
CDR3 length: 13
J gene: TRBJ2-3
D gene: .
V gene: TRBV30
CDR3 DNA: TGTGCCTGGAGTGGGCCTCCACCAAATACGCAGTATTTT
CDR3 protein: CAWSGPPPNTQYF

clone size: .
CDR3 length: 15
J gene: TRBJ2-5
D gene: .
V gene: TRBV10-1
CDR3 DNA: TGCGCCAGCAGTGACTCCAGAGGCGGGCGAGAGACCCAGTACTTC
CDR3 protein: CASSDSRGGRETQYF